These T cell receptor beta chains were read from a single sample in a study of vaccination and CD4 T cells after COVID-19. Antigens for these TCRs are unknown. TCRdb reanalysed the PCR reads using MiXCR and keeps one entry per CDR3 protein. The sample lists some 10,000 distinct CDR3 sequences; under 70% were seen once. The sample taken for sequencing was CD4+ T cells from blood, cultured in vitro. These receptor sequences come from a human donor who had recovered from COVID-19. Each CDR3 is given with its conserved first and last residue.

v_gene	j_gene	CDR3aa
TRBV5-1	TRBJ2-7	CASSLYRDEQYF
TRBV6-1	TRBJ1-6	CASSRGQGESPLHF
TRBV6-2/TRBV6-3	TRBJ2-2	CASQQTGTGMAGELFF
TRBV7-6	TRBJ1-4	CASSPGIRGSANEKLFF
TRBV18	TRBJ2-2	CASSPPGRSGELFF
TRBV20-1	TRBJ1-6	CSARERGLPSPLHF
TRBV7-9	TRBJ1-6	CASSRNERLGGRGNSPLHF
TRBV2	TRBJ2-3	CAGSTSADTQYF
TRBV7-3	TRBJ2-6	CASSPRDRATGANVLTF
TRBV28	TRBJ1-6	CASSLAPPGVSQSPLHF
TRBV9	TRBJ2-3	CASSRGPRTSTDTQYF
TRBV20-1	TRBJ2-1	CSARGTSGGKWWEQFF
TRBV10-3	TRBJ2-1	CASSYSSSSINEQFF
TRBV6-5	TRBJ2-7	CASSYSRGATYEQYF
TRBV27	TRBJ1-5	CASSASGKQPQHF
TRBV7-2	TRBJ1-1	CASSLNGVWGEAFF
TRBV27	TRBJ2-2	CASSLSSSRISRRDRAGELFF
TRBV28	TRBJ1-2	CASSLRDNYGYTF
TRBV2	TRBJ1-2	CASSEAAGRNYGYTF